This T cell receptor beta chain was recorded in a study of OX40 agonist ivuxolimab in advanced cancers. Study background: An anti-OX40 (CD134) antibody with agonistic activity, ivuxolimab, was administered to patients.

Samples of blood were obtained at baseline, on cycle 4 day 1, and on cycle 7 day 1. Germline V gene sequence: CDR1 SQVTM, CDR2 ANQGSEA. Trimming cost V 1 base and J 5 bases, with 11 bases left between them. The CDR3 contains 13 residues. The repertoire was sequenced with immunoSEQ multiplex PCR; TCRdb's copy has only in-frame clones and lacks some. The table shows about 37,000 clones, with about 90% occurring only once. The material was CD4+ or CD8+ T cells sorted from blood, obtained in a trial of the OX40 agonist ivuxolimab. This chain joins TRBV29-1 and TRBJ1-1; no reliable D call. This clonotype was sampled from an adult with an advanced solid tumor such as melanoma, head and neck, liver or kidney cancer. As DNA, the CDR3 is TGCAGCGTTGAAGGGTTCGGTGGGACTGAAGCTTTCTTT. Its protein is CSVEGFGGTEAFF.